This T cell receptor beta chain was obtained from a study of T cell repertoires in cytomegalovirus infection. The CDR3 sequence is 15 residues long. The trim removed 3 bases at V and 3 bases at J, leaving 6 bases unmatched. Germline lookup yields CDR1 MDHEN and CDR2 SYDVKM. MiXCR, applied by TCRdb to the reads, yields one record per CDR3 protein. The table includes about 490,000 distinct CDR3 sequences, 26% detected once. The receptor's source is a human donor in good health (CMV status not recorded). Some clones in this sample may be carry-over from other donors' samples. V usage is TRBV28 and J usage is TRBJ2-7, with 9 bases fitting TRBD2. The sequencing sample was made of PBMCs. The CDR3 protein is CASSFRSGRLYEQYF. Here the CDR3 DNA reads TGTGCCAGCAGTTTTCGGAGCGGGAGGCTCTACGAGCAGTACTTC.